This T cell receptor beta chain was sequenced for a study of T cells after yellow fever vaccination. Study observations and caveats: Overall, a small share of clonotypes was seen in both CD4 and CD8 compartments. Post-booster repertoires contained most primary-vaccination clones again (about 95% CD4, less than 90% CD8). Weaker overall, the secondary response nonetheless peaked faster (day 5 versus 15).

As regards this clonotype: Antigen specificity is unknown.

The V gene lost 6 bases and the J gene lost 4 bases, with 16 bases spanning the gap. Germline CDR1 reads DFQATT; CDR2 reads SNEGSKA (reference sequence). The CDR3 has 14 residues. 5'RACE template switching added a universal primer site and UMIs to TCR cDNA. TCRdb processed the 5' RACE reads anew with MiXCR; each CDR3 protein has one entry. Of around 250,000 distinct CDR3 sequences listed, about 5.2% are singletons. The clonotype was recovered from a man aged 18 to 35 who received the YFV17D yellow fever vaccine. The sequences come from CD4+ T cells sorted from PBMCs, collected on the day of the yellow fever booster vaccination. The chain employs TRBV20-1 and TRBJ2-1; D is unclear. CDR3 residues: CSAYHRRAYNEQFF. The CDR3 DNA reads as TGCAGTGCGTACCACCGCCGGGCGTACAATGAGCAGTTCTTC.